This T cell receptor beta chain comes out of a study of CD8 T cells in ankylosing spondylitis. TCRdb reanalysed the 5' RACE reads using MiXCR and keeps one entry per CDR3 protein. This table has 130,000 or so distinct CDR3 sequences, around 7% appearing once. Many counts were recorded for this clonotype. Its antigen is not known. Study findings and constraints: Researchers reportedly found disease-linked clones significantly enriched in matched ankylosing spondylitis synovial fluid.

Per germline, CDR1 ENHRY and CDR2 SYGVKD. The V gene end was trimmed by 5 bases and the J gene end by 4 bases; junction bases not matched to a gene: 17. The CDR3 totals 18 residues. The receptor was derived from a male donor with ankylosing spondylitis or in good health (not recorded which). This chain connects TRBV10-3 to TRBJ2-5; TRBD2 matches 9 bases. Sequenced: blood, either unsorted or a sorted T cell fraction (not recorded which). CDR3 coding DNA: TGTGCCATCAGTAAGATACCTTCTAGCGGGAACGTAGGAGAGACCCAGTACTTC. As protein: CAISKIPSSGNVGETQYF.